This entry is about one T cell receptor (beta chain). The antigen remains unidentified. The sample is drawn from a study of a mutant IDH1 vaccine in newly diagnosed glioma. Study overall: Eight vaccinations reached patients in weeks 1, 3, 5, 7, 11, 15, 19 and 23. Findings of the study overall: Among patients, around 95% showed immune responses induced by the vaccine.

The table came from immunoSEQ multiplex PCR; TCRdb's copy has only in-frame clones and leaves some out. The sample consists of 30,000 to 40,000 clones, about four fifths of them appearing once. Trimming took 8 bases from V and 8 from J, leaving 15 bases between them. The CDR3 is 12 residues long. Germline lookup yields CDR1 LNHDA and CDR2 SQIVND (reference sequence). The time point denotes: week 23, last vaccination. Mutant IDH1 20-mer peptide, at 300 ug, made up each vaccine dose, with topical imiquimod. The astrocytomas were IDH1-mutant, ATRX-negative, and WHO grade 3 or 4. This TCR was recovered from a man aged 35-49 years with glioma. The chain is built from TRBV19 and TRBJ1-2; possibly TRBD1 for D (5 bases). Sequences were derived from PBMCs, sampled from a glioma patient whose treatment included an IDH1 peptide vaccine. CDR3 coding DNA: TGTGCCAGTTTCCGGGACCCAACGGGCTACACCTTC. Translation gives CASFRDPTGYTF. Combining the CDR3 with reference TRBV19 and TRBJ1-2 gives the whole variable domain DGGITQSPKYLFRKEGQNVTLSCEQNLNHDAMYWYRQDPGQGLRLIYYSQIVNDFQKGDIAEGYSVSREKKESFPLTVTSAQKNPTAFYLCASFRDPTGYTFGSGTRLTVV.